Listed below are T cell receptor beta chains from one sample, sequenced in a study of blood T cell repertoires in COVID-19. Data came from immunoSEQ multiplex PCR; TCRdb stores just in-frame clones and leaves some out. Of under 100,000 clones listed, 80% to 90% are singletons. The sample consisted of peripheral blood. These receptors were collected from a man between 45 and 60 years old with acute or convalescent COVID-19. CDR3s include the opening cysteine and the closing phenylalanine or tryptophan. D genes are given only for firm matches. A row's size may be missing; if present it is once, few, many or a size class.

j_call,clone_size,v_call,d_call,cdr3_length,cdr3_aa,cdr3_nt
TRBJ2-5,.,TRBV6-5,TRBD2,14,CASSYGTSRETQYF,TGTGCCAGCAGTTACGGGACTAGCCGTGAGACCCAGTACTTC
TRBJ1-2,.,TRBV30,TRBD1,15,CAWRRDRGVSYGYTF,TGTGCCTGGAGGAGGGACAGGGGTGTATCGTATGGCTACACCTTC
TRBJ2-4,.,TRBV7-2,TRBD1,14,CASSLGQGAYIQYF,TGTGCCAGCAGCTTAGGCCAGGGGGCCTACATTCAGTACTTC
TRBJ1-5,.,TRBV27,.,18,CASSLSGGVVNSNQPQHF,TGTGCCAGCAGTTTATCAGGGGGGGTTGTCAATAGCAATCAGCCCCAGCATTTT
TRBJ1-2,.,TRBV5-1,.,20,CASSLIGVGSLIGVDYGYTF,TGCGCCAGCAGCTTGATCGGGGTTGGGAGCTTGATTGGGGTGGACTATGGCTACACCTTC
TRBJ1-1,once,TRBV19,.,13,CASGGRGNTEAFF,TGTGCCAGCGGGGGACGAGGGAACACTGAAGCTTTCTTT
TRBJ2-5,.,TRBV3-1/TRBV3-2,.,14,CASSPGLLGETQYF,TGTGCCAGCAGCCCAGGGCTCTTAGGAGAGACCCAGTACTTC
TRBJ2-5,.,TRBV7-8,TRBD2,18,CASRRGTSGGVRQETQYF,TGTGCCAGCAGGCGAGGGACTAGCGGGGGGGTGAGGCAAGAGACCCAGTACTTC
TRBJ2-5,.,TRBV7-9,.,14,CASSLPRDSETQYF,TGTGCCAGCAGCTTACCTAGGGACTCCGAGACCCAGTACTTC
TRBJ2-5,.,TRBV7-8,TRBD2,16,CASSAGSSGGQETQYF,TGTGCCAGCAGCGCGGGGTCTAGCGGGGGGCAAGAGACCCAGTACTTC
TRBJ1-2,.,TRBV28,TRBD1,14,CASSLTGDQGGYTF,TGTGCCAGCAGTTTGACAGGGGACCAGGGCGGCTACACCTTC
TRBJ2-5,.,TRBV9,TRBD2,15,CASSVGGGSRETQYF,TGTGCCAGCAGCGTCGGCGGGGGTTCGAGAGAGACCCAGTACTTC
TRBJ1-2,few,TRBV25-1,.,12,CASSEGARGYTF,TGTGCCAGCAGTGAAGGAGCGCGGGGCTACACCTTC
TRBJ2-5,few,TRBV10-3,TRBD2,15,CAISDSGTSVETQYF,TGTGCCATCAGTGACTCCGGGACTAGCGTTGAGACCCAGTACTTC
TRBJ2-1,.,TRBV9,TRBD2,17,CASSVAGASGGANEQFF,TGTGCCAGCAGCGTAGCTGGGGCTAGCGGGGGGGCCAATGAGCAGTTCTTC
TRBJ2-3,.,TRBV29-1,.,14,CSAQDYLRTDTQYF,TGCAGCGCCCAGGACTATCTCCGCACAGATACGCAGTATTTT
TRBJ2-1,.,TRBV4-2,TRBD1,17,CASSQDLTGTEYNEQFF,TGTGCCAGCAGCCAAGATTTAACCGGGACAGAGTACAATGAGCAGTTCTTC
TRBJ1-1,.,TRBV5-1,.,14,CASSLASADTEAFF,TGCGCCAGCAGCTTGGCCTCGGCGGACACTGAAGCTTTCTTT
TRBJ2-1,.,TRBV5-8,.,12,CASSFRHNEQFF,TGTGCCAGCAGCTTTCGTCACAATGAGCAGTTCTTC
TRBJ1-3,.,TRBV4-1,.,16,CASSQVGGSGGNTIYF,TGCGCCAGCAGCCAAGTTGGAGGGTCAGGTGGAAACACCATATATTTT
TRBJ2-1,.,TRBV5-6,.,18,CASSPPVRRGRHDNEQFF,TGTGCCAGCAGCCCACCCGTGAGACGCGGGCGACACGATAATGAGCAGTTCTTC
TRBJ2-7,.,TRBV6-5,.,15,CASSSTGTIIYEQYF,TGTGCCAGCAGCTCTACAGGGACCATCATCTACGAGCAGTACTTC
TRBJ1-6,.,TRBV27,.,14,CASSLGQINSPLHF,TGTGCCAGCAGTTTAGGACAGATTAATTCACCCCTCCACTTT
TRBJ2-3,.,TRBV7-6,.,17,CASSLKASGPSTDTQYF,TGTGCCAGCAGCTTAAAGGCGAGCGGGCCGAGCACAGATACGCAGTATTTT
TRBJ2-5,.,TRBV5-1,.,14,CASSVRGAEETQYF,TGCGCCAGCAGCGTACGGGGGGCGGAAGAGACCCAGTACTTC
TRBJ2-1,.,TRBV7-9,TRBD2,16,CASSSPAGATYNEQFF,TGTGCCAGCAGCTCTCCAGCGGGGGCTACCTACAATGAGCAGTTCTTC
TRBJ2-4,.,TRBV3-1/TRBV3-2,TRBD1,18,CASSPRLGQGAREDIQYF,TGTGCCAGCAGCCCCCGTTTAGGACAGGGGGCGAGAGAGGACATTCAGTACTTC
TRBJ2-5,.,TRBV7-3,.,14,CASSRAAGKETQYF,TGTGCCAGCAGCCGTGCCGCAGGGAAGGAGACCCAGTACTTC
TRBJ2-1,.,TRBV7-6,TRBD2,16,CASSLVGGGHPREQFF,TGTGCCAGCAGCTTAGTTGGCGGGGGGCACCCCAGGGAGCAGTTCTTC
TRBJ2-5,.,TRBV24-1,.,15,CATSDRLQLGETQYF,TGTGCCACCAGTGACCGACTCCAGTTGGGAGAGACCCAGTACTTC
TRBJ2-7,.,TRBV23-1,TRBD1,15,CASSQRTGFPIEQYF,TGCGCCAGCAGTCAGCGGACAGGGTTCCCTATCGAGCAGTACTTC
TRBJ1-1,.,TRBV6-7,.,13,CASSQNRDTEAFF,TGTGCCAGCAGCCAGAACAGGGACACTGAAGCTTTCTTT
TRBJ1-6,.,TRBV28,.,14,CASTTAGGNSPLHF,TGTGCCAGCACTACCGCCGGGGGGAATTCACCCCTCCACTTT
TRBJ2-3,.,TRBV5-6,.,15,CASSFSSGSTDTQYF,TGTGCCAGCAGCTTTAGTAGCGGTAGCACAGATACGCAGTATTTT
TRBJ1-2,once,TRBV20-1,.,11,CSESRAYGYTF,TGCAGTGAATCCAGGGCGTATGGCTACACCTTC
TRBJ2-7,.,TRBV19,.,16,CASSMVGGRGADEQYF,TGTGCCAGTAGTATGGTCGGCGGGCGCGGCGCTGACGAGCAGTACTTC
TRBJ2-3,.,TRBV1,.,18,CTSTKFRLAGGPTDTQYF,TGCACCAGCACCAAATTTCGCTTAGCGGGGGGGCCGACAGATACGCAGTATTTT
TRBJ2-1,.,TRBV4-1,TRBD2,14,CASSHLSGGEEQFF,TGCGCCAGCAGCCACCTTAGCGGGGGGGAAGAGCAGTTCTTC
TRBJ2-5,.,TRBV11-2,TRBD2,14,CASSLSGVLKTQYF,TGTGCCAGCAGCCTTAGCGGGGTCTTGAAGACCCAGTACTTC
TRBJ2-1,.,TRBV7-9,TRBD2,15,CASSLSGGNYNEQFF,TGTGCCAGCAGCTTATCGGGGGGAAACTACAATGAGCAGTTCTTC
TRBJ1-1,.,TRBV18,TRBD1,13,CASSRDRESEAFF,TGTGCCAGCTCACGAGACAGGGAGTCTGAAGCTTTCTTT
TRBJ1-2,.,TRBV7-8,.,14,CASSLAQASGGYTF,TGTGCCAGCAGCTTAGCTCAGGCTTCAGGGGGCTACACCTTC
TRBJ1-1,.,TRBV9,TRBD1,13,CASSPTGTTEAFF,TGTGCCAGCAGCCCGACAGGGACCACTGAAGCTTTCTTT
TRBJ1-4,.,TRBV28,.,14,CASSLGSMSEKLFF,TGTGCCAGCAGTTTGGGGAGTATGAGTGAAAAACTGTTTTTT
TRBJ1-2,.,TRBV7-2,TRBD1,15,CASSARDRGIYGYTF,TGTGCCAGCAGCGCCCGGGACAGGGGAATCTATGGCTACACCTTC
TRBJ1-2,once,TRBV5-6,.,15,CASSWETGEYYGYTF,TGTGCCAGCAGCTGGGAAACGGGGGAATACTATGGCTACACCTTC
TRBJ2-1,.,TRBV10-3,TRBD2,14,CATSLSGGGNEQFF,TGTGCCACGTCCCTTAGCGGGGGTGGGAATGAGCAGTTCTTC
TRBJ2-5,once,TRBV5-1,.,16,CASSLSNGGTQETQYF,TGCGCCAGCAGCTTGTCGAACGGGGGAACCCAAGAGACCCAGTACTTC
TRBJ2-1,.,TRBV19,TRBD2,15,CASSIASGGYNEQFF,TGTGCCAGTAGCATAGCCAGCGGGGGCTACAATGAGCAGTTCTTC
TRBJ2-1,.,TRBV30,TRBD2,14,CAWSKAGGQNEQFF,TGTGCCTGGAGTAAAGCGGGGGGGCAAAATGAGCAGTTCTTC
TRBJ1-6,.,TRBV11-2,.,15,CASSLDQTYNSPLHF,TGTGCCAGCAGCTTAGATCAGACTTATAATTCACCCCTCCACTTT
TRBJ1-3,.,TRBV29-1,.,13,CSVESYSGNTIYF,TGCAGCGTTGAATCGTACTCTGGAAACACCATATATTTT
TRBJ1-2,.,TRBV5-4,TRBD1,13,CASSLQGAYGYTF,TGTGCCAGCAGCTTGCAGGGGGCCTATGGCTACACCTTC
TRBJ1-5,once,TRBV3-1/TRBV3-2,.,14,CASGYGGGGQPQHF,TGTGCCAGCGGTTACGGGGGCGGGGGTCAGCCCCAGCATTTT